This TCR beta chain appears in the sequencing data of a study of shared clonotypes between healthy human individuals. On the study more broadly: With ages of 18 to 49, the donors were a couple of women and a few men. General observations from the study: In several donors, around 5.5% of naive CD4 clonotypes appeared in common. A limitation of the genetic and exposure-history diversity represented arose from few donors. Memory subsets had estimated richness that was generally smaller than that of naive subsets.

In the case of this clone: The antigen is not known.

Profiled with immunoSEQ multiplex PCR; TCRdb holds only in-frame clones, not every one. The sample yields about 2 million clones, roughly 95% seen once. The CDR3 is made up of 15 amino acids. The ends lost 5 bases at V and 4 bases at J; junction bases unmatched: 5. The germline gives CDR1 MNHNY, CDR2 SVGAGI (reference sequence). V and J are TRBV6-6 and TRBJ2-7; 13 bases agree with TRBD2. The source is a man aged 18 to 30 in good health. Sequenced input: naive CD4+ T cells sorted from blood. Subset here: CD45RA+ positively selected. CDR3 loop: CASSLLAGGVYEQYF. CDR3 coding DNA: TGTGCCAGCAGTCTACTAGCGGGGGGGGTTTACGAGCAGTACTTC.